One and the same sample provided the 24 T cell receptor beta chains below, sequenced in a study of beta chain features in type 1 diabetes (dated by TCRdb to the late 2010s). Their recognized antigens are unknown. Results and caveats for the whole study, not just this receptor: Type 1 diabetes patients showed a moderate but significant shortening of TCRB CDR3 length in all four CD4+ subsets.

Library method: the immunoSEQ multiplex PCR assay. The entire isolated RNA was reverse transcribed using the High Capacity cDNA Reverse Transcription Kit, and thus expressed TCRB transcripts were sequenced. Sourced from immuneACCESS, this table was stored by TCRdb with only in-frame sequences that have V and J called. A share of the clones is absent; for the studies checked, an unresolved V gene accounts for under half, and the remainder has no known explanation. The sample includes a few hundred thousand clones, with approximately 15% observed a single time. The ten top clones hold over 0.015% of the sample. Sequenced material: naive CD4+ T cells from blood. The cell subset or site label, read with the paper, signifies: true naive CD4+ T cells. These TCRs come from a young man with type 1 diabetes.

This sequence joins TRBV5-6 and TRBJ2-1; TRBD2 aligns across 11 bases. The V segment lost 3 bases and the J segment 5 bases; nucleotides outside the gene matches: 13. The germline CDR1 and CDR2 sequences are SGHDT and YYEEEE. This CDR3 spans 18 amino acids. Here the CDR3 reads CASSSIALGLAVHNEQFF. The CDR3 coding sequence is TGTGCCAGCAGCTCCATTGCCTTGGGACTAGCGGTCCACAATGAGCAGTTCTTC.

The V gene is TRBV7-9, the J gene TRBJ1-5, with no clear D. The V gene lost 4 bases and the J gene lost 5 bases, with 6 bases spanning the gap. CDR3 length: 12 amino acids. CDR1 and CDR2 (germline): SEHNR, FQNEAQ (reference sequence). Here the CDR3 reads CASSYFDQPQHF. The CDR3 DNA reads TGTGCCAGCAGCTATTTCGATCAGCCCCAGCATTTT.

Regarding this clone: The junction departs from germline at one end; a sequencing error may be responsible. V and J are TRBV28 and TRBJ2-2; the D gene is possibly TRBD2 (6 bases). The germline V gene encodes CDR1 MDHEN and CDR2 SYDVKM. The CDR3 is 15 amino acids. CDR3 protein: CASVPGGANTGELFF. CDR3 DNA sequence: TGTGCCAGCGTCCCCGGGGGAGCGAATACCGGGGAGCTGTTTTTT.

The table lists this clone with a few counts. V and J are TRBV28 and TRBJ2-2, with D tentatively TRBD1 (6 bases). Germline V gene data show CDR1 as MDHEN and CDR2 as SYDVKM. The length of the CDR3 is 15 residues. V lost 6 bases and J lost 3, with 14 bases in between. In DNA form, the CDR3 reads TGTGCCAGCAGACTTGGGGGCGCGTACACCGGGGAGCTGTTTTTT. Amino acid sequence: CASRLGGAYTGELFF. Together with reference TRBV28 and TRBJ2-2, the CDR3 gives the full variable domain: DVKVTQSSRYLVKRTGEKVFLECVQDMDHENMFWYRQDPGLGLRLIYFSYDVKMKEKGDIPEGYSVSREKKERFSLILESASTNQTSMYLCASRLGGAYTGELFFGEGSRLTVL.

A few counts support this clone. The chain uses TRBV7-3 and TRBJ2-1, with 12 bases aligning to TRBD2. This CDR3 has 16 amino acids. Germline values: CDR1 SGHTA, CDR2 FQGTGA. J lost 9 bases, V lost 5 bases, and 11 bases had no gene match. CDR3 DNA sequence: TGTGCCAGCAGCCCCGGCGCCCCACTAGCGGGAGGTGAGCAGTTCTTC. Amino acids: CASSPGAPLAGGEQFF.

This chain uses TRBV5-4 with TRBJ1-5; 10 positions match TRBD1. The CDR3 consists of 16 residues. Trimming removed 4 bases from V and 4 bases from J; junction bases left unmatched: 8. CDR1 SGHNT and CDR2 YYREEE come from the germline V gene (reference sequence). The CDR3 loop is CASSNRDRGRNQPQHF. DNA for the CDR3: TGTGCCAGCAGCAACCGGGACAGGGGAAGGAATCAGCCCCAGCATTTT.

The sample holds a few counts of this clone. The same CDR3 is also encoded by other DNA sequences in this sample. The V gene is TRBV28, the J gene TRBJ2-7; D unresolved. Germline CDR1 MDHEN, CDR2 SYDVKM. V was pared by 5 bases and J by 0 bases, with 5 bases between. The CDR3 loop spans 12 amino acids. Here the CDR3 reads CASSPSSYEQYF. CDR3 in DNA: TGTGCCAGCAGTCCGAGCTCCTACGAGCAGTACTTC.

This clone was found a few times. The gene calls are TRBV7-3 and TRBJ1-2; D not resolved. Germline CDR1 and CDR2: SGHTA and FQGTGA. V was cut by 1 base and J by 6 bases, with 12 bases left in between. The CDR3 spans 14 residues. CDR3 bases: TGTGCCAGCAGCTTAAGTGAGGGAGGACATGGCTACACCTTC. It codes for CASSLSEGGHGYTF.

The chain joins TRBV7-2 to TRBJ2-7; 8 positions agree with TRBD2. This CDR3 is built from 15 residues. Germline trimming cut 0 bases from V and 9 bases from J; bases unmatched to any gene: 10. CDR1 is SGHTA and CDR2 is FQGNSA in the germline V gene. CDR3 residues: CASSLAGLVGERQYF. The CDR3 region has the DNA TGTGCCAGCAGCTTAGCGGGACTAGTTGGAGAAAGGCAGTACTTC.

The table lists this clone with a count of one. This chain connects TRBV15 to TRBJ2-7; D is possibly TRBD2 (6 bases). The CDR3 loop spans 15 amino acids. Germline V gives CDR1 LNHNV, CDR2 YYDKDF (reference sequence). V was pared by 3 bases and J by 4 bases, with 16 bases between. CDR3 DNA: TGTGCCACCAGCAGTCTCGATGGGACTGTGTACGAGCAGTACTTC. This translates into CATSSLDGTVYEQYF.

This clone was counted a few times. This sequence joins TRBV18 and TRBJ1-5, with TRBD1 as a possible D gene (5 bases). CDR3 length: 15 amino acids. V gave up 8 bases and J gave up 3 bases, with 17 bases separating them. CDR1 and CDR2 from the germline V gene are KGHSH and LQKENI. The CDR3 bases are TGTGCCAGCCCTCCCCTCGGGACTCACAATCAGCCCCAGCATTTT. Its translation is CASPPLGTHNQPQHF.

V gene TRBV25-1 combines with J gene TRBJ2-7, with D possibly being TRBD1 (5 bases). The CDR3 totals 15 residues. V dropped 1 base and J dropped 5 bases, with 15 bases sitting between them. The germline V gene has CDR1 MGHDK and CDR2 SYGVNS. Written as DNA, the CDR3 is TGTGCCAGCAGTGAATTTAATGCAGGGAATAACGAGCAGTACTTC. Its protein product is CASSEFNAGNNEQYF.

The gene calls are TRBV7-9 and TRBJ2-3; D is unresolved. Germline CDR1 SEHNR, CDR2 FQNEAQ (reference sequence). Trimming removed 3 bases at V and 2 bases at J, with 12 bases between. CDR3 length: 15 amino acids. The CDR3 loop reads CASSLTLRPTDTQYF. The CDR3 DNA follows: TGTGCCAGCAGCTTGACCCTCAGGCCCACAGATACGCAGTATTTT.

The chain carries TRBV25-1 and TRBJ1-4; 7 nucleotides match TRBD1. Germline V lookup: CDR1 MGHDK, CDR2 SYGVNS. The junction had 6 bases not matched to a gene; V was cut back by 6 bases and J by 8 bases. The CDR3 runs 13 residues. For the CDR3, the DNA is TGTGCCAGCAGAAAAACAGGGGTAGAAAAACTGTTTTTT. Translated: CASRKTGVEKLFF.

The chain links TRBV28 to TRBJ2-5; D remains unclear. This CDR3 has 14 amino acids. Trimming left V 5 bases short and J 4 bases short, with 14 bases between. In germline, CDR1 is MDHEN, CDR2 SYDVKM. The CDR3 sequence: CASSLKQVTETQYF. The CDR3, as DNA: TGTGCCAGCAGTCTCAAGCAAGTAACAGAGACCCAGTACTTC.

This clone was seen more than once but under ten times. CDR3 coding DNA: TGTGCCTGGAGTTCGGCGGACAATCAGCCCCAGCATTTT. It translates to CAWSSADNQPQHF. The genes are TRBV30 and TRBJ1-5, with D hard to call. Germline CDR1 is GTSNPN and CDR2 is SVGIG (reference sequence). CDR3 length equals 13 residues. Trimming stripped 2 bases from V and 3 bases from J, with 8 bases between.

The chain is built from TRBV5-4 and TRBJ1-1, with D hard to call. CDR1 and CDR2 (germline): SGHNT, YYREEE (reference sequence). The CDR3 extends over 14 amino acids. Trimming cost V 4 bases and J 1 base, with 11 bases left between them. DNA of the CDR3: TGTGCCAGCAGCCCTCCATCAGGGAACACTGAAGCTTTCTTT. It yields the protein CASSPPSGNTEAFF.

The chain combines TRBV14 with TRBJ2-3, with 7 bases lining up with TRBD2. V shed 4 bases, J shed 2 bases, and the junction held 3 bases outside the gene matches. The CDR3 length is 14 residues. Per germline, CDR1 SGHDN and CDR2 FVKESK. CDR3: CASSPSGATDTQYF. The CDR3 nucleotides read TGTGCCAGCAGCCCGAGCGGGGCCACAGATACGCAGTATTTT.

CDR3 sequence: CASRGTGTGITNEKLFF. CDR3 DNA sequence: TGTGCCAGCAGGGGGACCGGGACAGGGATAACTAATGAAAAACTGTTTTTT. J is TRBJ1-4 and V is TRBV28; the match to TRBD1 covers 9 bases. The J segment lost 1 base and the V segment lost 6 bases, leaving 9 bases of the junction unmatched. CDR3 length: 17 residues. The germline V gene has CDR1 MDHEN and CDR2 SYDVKM. The whole variable domain, filled in from reference TRBV28 and TRBJ1-4, reads DVKVTQSSRYLVKRTGEKVFLECVQDMDHENMFWYRQDPGLGLRLIYFSYDVKMKEKGDIPEGYSVSREKKERFSLILESASTNQTSMYLCASRGTGTGITNEKLFFGSGTQLSVL.

This clone turned up a few times. V and J are TRBV7-8 and TRBJ2-7; possible D gene TRBD2, 7 bases. This CDR3 is 16 amino acids long. Germline V lookup: CDR1 SGHVS, CDR2 FQNEAQ. V was cut by 3 bases and J by 3 bases, with 18 bases left in between. As DNA, the CDR3 is TGTGCCAGCAGCTTGGGACCAGGGGAGGGAGGCTACGAGCAGTACTTC. Translating it yields CASSLGPGEGGYEQYF.

The sample holds one count of this clone. The genes are TRBV20-1 and TRBJ1-3; D ambiguous. V gave up 4 bases and J gave up 4 bases, with 5 bases separating them. The germline V gene encodes CDR1 DFQATT and CDR2 SNEGSKA (reference sequence). CDR3 size: 11 residues. CDR3 sequence reads: CSATLGNTIYF. The CDR3 nucleotides read TGCAGTGCTACGCTAGGAAACACCATATATTTT.

The sample holds a few counts of this clone. The chain couples TRBV30 to TRBJ2-7; D perhaps matches TRBD2 (6 bases). V was pared by 0 bases and J by 6 bases, with 18 bases between. Germline V gene sequence: CDR1 GTSNPN, CDR2 SVGIG (reference sequence). This CDR3 has 15 residues. For the CDR3, the DNA is TGTGCCTGGAGTGTAGGGCATGGGCGGGAAGCCGAGCAGTACTTC. This encodes CAWSVGHGREAEQYF. The entire variable domain, with the rest obtained from reference TRBV30 and TRBJ2-7, is as follows: SQTIHQWPATLVQPVGSPLSLECTVEGTSNPNLYWYRQAAGRGLQLLFYSVGIGQISSEVPQNLSASRPQDRQFILSSKKLLLSDSGFYLCAWSVGHGREAEQYFGPGTRLTVT.

The rearrangement uses TRBV4-2 and TRBJ2-7; 9 bases agree with TRBD1. Germline CDR1 is LGHNA and CDR2 is YNFKEQ. CDR3 size: 17 residues. The ends lost 4 bases at V and 4 bases at J; junction bases unmatched: 14. This chain's CDR3 is CASSRLGTGTGLYEQYF. CDR3 bases: TGTGCCAGCAGCCGCCTAGGAACCGGGACAGGGTTGTACGAGCAGTACTTC.

This clone was seen a few times. The chain has TRBV5-1 and TRBJ1-1; no clear D. V shed 0 bases and J shed 2 bases, with 8 bases lying between them. This CDR3 is built from 14 residues. Germline lookup yields CDR1 SGHRS and CDR2 YFSETQ. The CDR3 region has the DNA TGCGCCAGCAGCTTGGAGCCTCACAACACTGAAGCTTTCTTT. Its protein is CASSLEPHNTEAFF.